This T cell receptor (beta chain) derives from a study of blood T cells in healthy people across ages. Findings and limits, study-wide: While age rose, TCR beta diversity per million T cells dropped in a roughly linear way. The long-lived group displayed more naive CD4+ cells, plus higher diversity, than the aged donors did.

Primers used in a second PCR of roughly 7 to 11 cycles were a sample-barcoded 5' primer and a J-beta primer mix. TCRdb ran MiXCR on the 5' RACE reads and lists one entry per CDR3 protein. There are about 1,000,000 distinct CDR3 sequences in the sample; 40% to 55% occur only once, and about 19% lies in the top ten. As regards this clonotype: Antigen unknown.

This receptor was taken from a woman between 55 and 75 years old in good health. Sequencing was carried out using blood.

The CDR3 DNA sequence: TGTGCCAGCAGTACTTACCCGACCCCGGCGGGAGATACGCAGTATTTT. Encoded protein: CASSTYPTPAGDTQYF. The chain has TRBV28 and TRBJ2-3; possibly TRBD2 for D (5 bases). The CDR3 consists of 16 residues. Trimming removed 5 bases at V and 5 bases at J, with 20 bases between. Looked up from germline, CDR1 is MDHEN and CDR2 is SYDVKM.